The 22 T cell receptor beta chains below all came from one sample that was sequenced in a study of T-cell reconstitution after alpha-beta-depleted transplantation in children. Unique molecular identifiers were incorporated when the TCRbeta library was constructed. Each CDR3 protein gets one entry after TCRdb re-called the PCR reads with MiXCR. This sample has around 960,000 distinct CDR3 sequences, with about 29% found just once. The material was PBMCs, mostly from graft donor cells, obtained 360 days after TCRalphabeta/CD19-depleted stem cell transplant. The receptor set was obtained from a boy in the first two years of life who had a stem cell transplant for SCID, so the T cells may come from the graft donor.

The rearrangement links TRBV3-1 to TRBJ2-3, with a weak D call TRBD1 (5 bases). V lost 1 base, J lost 1 base, and 21 bases lay in between. From germline, CDR1 is LGHDT and CDR2 YNNKEL (reference sequence). The CDR3 is made up of 19 amino acids. CDR3 protein: CASSQVNFQGYPGTDTQYF. The CDR3 DNA follows: TGTGCCAGCAGCCAAGTAAACTTCCAGGGTTACCCCGGCACAGATACGCAGTATTTT.

This clonotype was seen at least ten times. This chain uses TRBV4-1 with TRBJ1-2; 8 positions match TRBD1. Trimming removed 4 bases from V and 5 bases from J; junction bases left unmatched: 6. Germline CDR1 and CDR2: MGHRA and YSYEKL. This CDR3 spans 14 amino acids. The CDR3 loop reads CASSPDRAGYGYTF. The CDR3 region has the DNA TGCGCCAGCAGCCCGGACAGGGCAGGGTATGGCTACACCTTC.

CDR3 coding DNA: TGTGCCAGCAGCCAAGGAGGGAGCCCCGTTAATCAGCCCCAGCATTTT. Amino acid sequence: CASSQGGSPVNQPQHF. The rearrangement links TRBV4-2 to TRBJ1-5; D is unresolved. The germline gives CDR1 LGHNA, CDR2 YNFKEQ. The CDR3 contains 16 residues. V was pared by 1 base and J by 4 bases, with 14 bases between.

The chain joins TRBV6-5 to TRBJ2-3, with D maybe TRBD2 (7 bases). The length of the CDR3 is 16 residues. In germline, CDR1 is MNHEY, CDR2 SVGAGI. V was trimmed by 2 bases and J by 6 bases, leaving 18 bases between them. The CDR3: CASSYTPGGGRDTQYF. CDR3 bases: TGTGCCAGCAGTTACACCCCTGGCGGGGGCAGGGATACGCAGTATTTT.

In this sample, this clonotype turned up a few times. The chain links TRBV7-2 to TRBJ2-1; D uncertain. CDR3 size: 16 residues. Germline lookup yields CDR1 SGHTA and CDR2 FQGNSA. Trimming took off 5 bases at V and 4 bases at J, with 18 bases between the two ends. The CDR3 sequence: CASSPQTLTRYNEQFF. The CDR3 DNA is TGTGCCAGCAGCCCCCAAACCCTGACTCGGTACAATGAGCAGTTCTTC.

The J gene is TRBJ2-7, the V gene TRBV12-3 or TRBV12-4, with D perhaps matching TRBD1 (5 bases). V was pared by 6 bases and J by 4 bases, with 16 bases between. The CDR3 has 14 amino acids. The CDR3 coding sequence is TGTGCCAGCAGCCCATTGTTGGGGCGGTACGAGCAGTACTTC. Amino acid sequence: CASSPLLGRYEQYF.

The chain carries TRBV4-1 and TRBJ2-7, with 8 bases matching TRBD1. Looked up from germline, CDR1 is MGHRA and CDR2 is YSYEKL. J was trimmed by 1 base and V by 1 base; bases with no gene match: 15. The CDR3 extends over 19 amino acids. This CDR3 is CASSQVPPPATGVSYEQYF. In DNA form, the CDR3 reads TGCGCCAGCAGCCAAGTACCTCCCCCAGCGACAGGGGTTTCCTACGAGCAGTACTTC.

This clonotype has a handful of counts. The chain carries TRBV6-5 and TRBJ2-3; the match to TRBD2 covers 9 bases. Trimming removed 0 bases from V and 3 bases from J; junction bases left unmatched: 7. CDR1 MNHEY and CDR2 SVGAGI come from the germline V gene. This CDR3 spans 17 amino acids. For the CDR3, the DNA is TGTGCCAGCAGTTACTCGACGGGACTAGCAAAGACAGATACGCAGTATTTT. Its translation is CASSYSTGLAKTDTQYF.

This clonotype was seen only a few times. The CDR3 DNA sequence: TGTGCCATCAGCACGGGACAGGGGGCAACAGATACGCAGTATTTT. Protein sequence: CAISTGQGATDTQYF. The chain is built from TRBV10-3 and TRBJ2-3, with TRBD1 matching over 12 bases. Trimming removed 6 bases from V and 3 bases from J; junction bases left unmatched: 4. The germline gives CDR1 ENHRY, CDR2 SYGVKD. The CDR3 is 15 amino acids.

This clonotype was seen only a few times. The chain joins TRBV20-1 to TRBJ2-2; D is tentatively TRBD1 or TRBD2 (5 bases each). The CDR3 loop spans 14 amino acids. Per the germline V gene, CDR1 is DFQATT and CDR2 is SNEGSKA (reference sequence). V was cut by 3 bases and J by 7 bases, with 15 bases left in between. CDR3 sequence (DNA): TGCAGTGCTAGGGAAGAGGGGTACATCGGGGAGCTGTTTTTT. Its translation: CSAREEGYIGELFF.

This clonotype was picked up a small number of times. This CDR3 reads CASSLTRVAGDNEQFF. CDR3 DNA sequence: TGCGCCAGCAGCCTTACCCGGGTGGCAGGTGACAATGAGCAGTTCTTC. The genes are TRBV5-1 and TRBJ2-1; no reliable D call. V lost 4 bases, J lost 5 bases, and 19 bases lay in between. CDR3 length: 16 residues. Germline lookup yields CDR1 SGHRS and CDR2 YFSETQ.

The chain uses TRBV15 and TRBJ2-1; D not resolved. Looked up from germline, CDR1 is LNHNV and CDR2 is YYDKDF (reference sequence). The CDR3 has 12 residues. Trimming left V 0 bases short and J 7 bases short, with 4 bases between. The CDR3 spells CATSREGNEQFF. As DNA, the CDR3 is TGTGCCACCAGCAGAGAGGGGAATGAGCAGTTCTTC. Looking up the rest from reference TRBV15 and TRBJ2-1 gives the full variable domain: DAMVIQNPRYQVTQFGKPVTLSCSQTLNHNVMYWYQQKSSQAPKLLFHYYDKDFNNEADTPDNFQSRRPNTSFCFLDIRSPGLGDTAMYLCATSREGNEQFFGPGTRLTVL.

The chain carries TRBV20-1 and TRBJ2-5, with TRBD2 matching 9 bases. Germline V lookup: CDR1 DFQATT, CDR2 SNEGSKA (reference sequence). This CDR3 has 17 residues. The trim removed 3 bases at V and 5 bases at J, leaving 16 bases unmatched. CDR3 loop: CSASPTLAGRPRETQYF. CDR3 DNA sequence: TGCAGTGCTAGCCCTACTCTAGCGGGGCGACCTCGGGAGACCCAGTACTTC.

This clonotype was observed a handful of times. This chain connects TRBV15 to TRBJ2-1; no reliable D call. The CDR3 has 11 residues. Germline assignment: CDR1 LNHNV and CDR2 YYDKDF (reference sequence). Trimming cost V 5 bases and J 5 bases, with 4 bases left between them. The CDR3 DNA reads TGTGCCACCAGCGGTGACAATGAGCAGTTCTTC. Protein product: CATSGDNEQFF.

The chain employs TRBV7-8 and TRBJ2-2; 9 nucleotides match TRBD1. The V and J ends lost 5 bases and 10 bases, in that order; junction bases with no gene match: 14. CDR1 is SGHVS, CDR2 FQNEAQ, per germline. The CDR3 is 16 amino acids. CDR3 region: CASSPTGTGYFAELFF. The CDR3 bases are TGTGCCAGCAGCCCCACCGGGACAGGGTACTTTGCGGAGCTGTTTTTT. Looking up the rest from reference TRBV7-8 and TRBJ2-2 gives the full variable domain: GAGVSQSPRYKVAKRGQDVALRCDPISGHVSLFWYQQALGQGPEFLTYFQNEAQLDKSGLPSDRFFAERPEGSVSTLKIQRTQQEDSAVYLCASSPTGTGYFAELFFGEGSRLTVL.

The rearrangement joins TRBV10-3 to TRBJ2-7, with D possibly TRBD2 on 7 matching bases. Trimming cost V 2 bases and J 3 bases, with 17 bases left between them. This CDR3 is 16 amino acids long. Germline V gene lookup returns CDR1 ENHRY and CDR2 SYGVKD. In DNA form, the CDR3 reads TGTGCCATCAGTGAGAGGGGGGGCAGGGGTTTCTACGAGCAGTACTTC. Translated: CAISERGGRGFYEQYF.

The CDR3 DNA reads as TGTGCCAGCAGTTTATACCTTACAGTGAACTATGGCTACACCTTC. This encodes CASSLYLTVNYGYTF. The J gene is TRBJ1-2, the V gene TRBV28, with D unresolved. V was clipped by 1 base and J by 2 bases, with 11 bases between them. Germline values: CDR1 MDHEN, CDR2 SYDVKM. The CDR3 loop spans 15 amino acids.

V gene TRBV20-1 combines with J gene TRBJ2-6, with 10 bases identical to TRBD1. Germline assignment: CDR1 DFQATT and CDR2 SNEGSKA (reference sequence). The trim removed 5 bases at V and 0 bases at J, leaving 4 bases unmatched. The CDR3 consists of 16 residues. The CDR3 DNA is TGCAGTGCTTTGGACAGGGGGAGCTCTGGGGCCAACGTCCTGACTTTC. Translated: CSALDRGSSGANVLTF.

The rearrangement joins TRBV29-1 to TRBJ1-2; D not resolved. Deletions cut 6 bases from V and 8 bases from J, with 13 bases between. Germline CDR1 is SQVTM and CDR2 is ANQGSEA. The CDR3 length is 11 residues. The CDR3 loop is CSVESTRGYTF. The CDR3 region has the DNA TGCAGCGTAGAAAGTACTAGGGGCTACACCTTC.

This clonotype was counted a few times. This chain uses TRBV7-2 with TRBJ1-3, with unresolved D. CDR1 and CDR2 (germline): SGHTA, FQGNSA. The CDR3 extends over 13 amino acids. V dropped 7 bases and J dropped 0 bases, with 7 bases sitting between them. The CDR3 DNA sequence: TGTGCCAGCAATATGCGCTCTGGAAACACCATATATTTT. Its translation: CASNMRSGNTIYF.

The rearrangement uses TRBV2 and TRBJ2-1, with 9 bases matching TRBD1. The junction had 9 bases not matched to a gene; V was cut back by 5 bases and J by 7 bases. Germline values: CDR1 SNHLY, CDR2 FYNNEI. The CDR3 runs 15 residues. DNA for the CDR3: TGTGCCAGCAGTAAGGACAGGGGAGGTGGGAATGAGCAGTTCTTC. Translation: CASSKDRGGGNEQFF.

V and J are TRBV7-9 and TRBJ2-5; D may be TRBD1 (6 bases). The germline CDR1 and CDR2 sequences are SEHNR and FQNEAQ (reference sequence). The V gene lost 1 base and the J gene lost 3 bases, with 15 bases spanning the gap. This CDR3 contains 16 residues. The CDR3 is CASSLEITGWKETQYF. In nucleotides, the CDR3 is TGTGCCAGCAGCTTAGAAATAACAGGGTGGAAAGAGACCCAGTACTTC.